The T cell receptor beta chain under discussion was sequenced for a study of blood T cell repertoires in COVID-19. TCRdb keeps only in-frame clones here, not all; method: immunoSEQ multiplex PCR. This table has 100,000 to 150,000 clones, approximately 86% appearing once. Trimming left V 5 bases short and J 0 bases short, with 20 bases between. Germline V gives CDR1 MNHEY, CDR2 SMNVEV (reference sequence). This CDR3 spans 17 amino acids. This sequence was found in a woman in her 70s with COVID-19, enrolled during active disease. The sequenced material came from peripheral blood. The V gene is TRBV27, the J gene TRBJ2-7; D is perhaps TRBD2 (6 bases). The CDR3 nucleotides are TGTGCCAGCAGTCCCAGACGGGGAGGACTAAGCTCCTACGAGCAGTACTTC. It yields the protein CASSPRRGGLSSYEQYF.